This is a list of T cell receptor beta chains from one sample in a study of vaccination and CD4 T cells after COVID-19. TCRdb analysed the PCR reads with MiXCR anew, one entry per CDR3 protein. Of some 11,000 distinct CDR3 sequences in the sample, under 85% are singletons; the top ten hold roughly 18%. Antigens for these TCRs are unknown. The sample consisted of CD4+ T cells from blood, cultured in vitro. The receptors come from a human donor who had recovered from COVID-19. Each CDR3 is given with its conserved first and last residue. D genes are given only for firm matches. Only some rows state a clone size, as once, few, many or a class for expanded clones.

TRBV15	-	few	TRBJ1-6	TGTGCCACCAGCAGAGGGTTAGGGAGCTCCTATAATTCACCCCTCCACTTT	CATSRGLGSSYNSPLHF
TRBV19	-	once	TRBJ1-1	TGTGCCAGTAGTCCCGGTCACAGAACCACTGAAGCTTTCTTT	CASSPGHRTTEAFF
TRBV20-1	-	-	TRBJ2-1	TGCAGTGCTAATCCGCGGACCAAAGGAAATGAGCAGTTCTTC	CSANPRTKGNEQFF
TRBV27	-	once	TRBJ1-2	TGTGCCAGCAGTCCCTACAGGTCCTCCGGCTACACCTTC	CASSPYRSSGYTF
TRBV11-2	-	-	TRBJ1-2	TGTGCCAGCACCATCGGGCGGGGCTACACCTTC	CASTIGRGYTF
TRBV6-1	-	few	TRBJ1-1	TGTGCCAGCAGTCGGTACAACTCAGGGAGAAACACTGAAGCTTTCTTT	CASSRYNSGRNTEAFF
TRBV6-1	-	-	TRBJ1-5	TGTGCCAGCAGTGACGGGATCAATCAGCCCCAGCATTTT	CASSDGINQPQHF
TRBV6-1	TRBD2	-	TRBJ2-7	TGTGCCACCCTCAAAACTAGCGGCTCCTACGAGCAGTACTTC	CATLKTSGSYEQYF
TRBV7-2	TRBD2	-	TRBJ2-5	TGTGCCAGCAGCTTAGGCCTAGCGGGGGTAGAGACCCAGTACTTC	CASSLGLAGVETQYF
TRBV12-3/TRBV12-4	TRBD1	-	TRBJ1-2	TGTGCCAGCAGTGGATACAGGGGACCCTACAACTATGGCTACACCTTC	CASSGYRGPYNYGYTF
TRBV28	-	-	TRBJ1-6	TGTGCCAGCAGTCCCCGACTGGACTGGATTTCACCCCTCCACTTT	CASSPRLDWISPLHF
TRBV7-9	-	-	TRBJ1-1	TGTGCCAGCACCCAGCAGAACACTGAAGCTTTCTTT	CASTQQNTEAFF
TRBV12-3/TRBV12-4	-	-	TRBJ1-1	TGTGCCAGCAGCCGCGGGACACCCACTGAAGCTTTCTTT	CASSRGTPTEAFF
TRBV7-9	TRBD1	once	TRBJ1-1	TGTGCCAGCAGGGGGGGGACAGCAAACACTGAAGCTTTCTTT	CASRGGTANTEAFF
TRBV6-5	TRBD2	-	TRBJ2-5	TGTGCCAGCAGTTACTCCGCGGGAGAGGGGAAGACCCAGTACTTC	CASSYSAGEGKTQYF
TRBV7-2	-	-	TRBJ2-3	TGTGCCAGCAGCTTTAACGCTCTGGCAGATACGCAGTATTTT	CASSFNALADTQYF
TRBV27	TRBD2	medium-sized	TRBJ2-7	TGTGCCAGCAGTTTAAAGAGGGCTAGCGGGGGGTACGAGCAGTACTTC	CASSLKRASGGYEQYF
TRBV28	-	-	TRBJ1-5	TGTGCCAGCACTACGATTAATCAGCCCCAGCATTTT	CASTTINQPQHF
TRBV6-2/TRBV6-3	-	-	TRBJ1-5	TGTGCCAGCCTCAGGGGCAATAGCAATCAGCCCCAGCATTTT	CASLRGNSNQPQHF
TRBV7-7	-	-	TRBJ2-2	TGTGCTAGCAGCTTCGGACGGGCTTCGGGGGAGCTGTTTTTT	CASSFGRASGELFF
TRBV7-2	-	-	TRBJ1-5	TGTGCCAGCAGCTTAGCTGGGGGCGACGGTCAGCCCCAGCATTTT	CASSLAGGDGQPQHF
TRBV19	TRBD1	few	TRBJ1-2	TGTGCCAGTAGTAGACCTTCCAACAGGGGGGCAATAGATGGCTACACCTTC	CASSRPSNRGAIDGYTF
TRBV7-9	-	-	TRBJ2-5	TGTGCCAGCAACTCTGGACGGAGCCAAGAGACCCAGTACTTC	CASNSGRSQETQYF
TRBV5-4	-	-	TRBJ1-1	TGTGCCAGCAGCGGTGGAGGGACTGAAGCTTTCTTT	CASSGGGTEAFF
TRBV21-1	-	-	TRBJ1-5	TGTGCCAGCAGCAACCGGACTGAAGTTAGCAATCAGCCCCAGCATTTT	CASSNRTEVSNQPQHF
TRBV20-1	TRBD2	-	TRBJ2-1	TGCAGTGCTGGACTAGCGGGAGGCTACAATGAGCAGTTCTTC	CSAGLAGGYNEQFF
TRBV4-3	-	-	TRBJ2-2	TGCGCCAGCACCTCGACCGGGGAGCTGTTTTTT	CASTSTGELFF
TRBV2	-	few	TRBJ1-5	TGTGCCAGCAGTGCCCCCGGGGCCGGGAGTAGCAATCAGCCCCAGCATTTT	CASSAPGAGSSNQPQHF
TRBV21-1	-	-	TRBJ1-1	TGTGCCAGCAGCAAAAACCGCAGGGGCGGGAGAATAACTGAAGCTTTCTTT	CASSKNRRGGRITEAFF
TRBV20-1	TRBD2	-	TRBJ2-2	TGCAGTGCTAGGGCTAACCTGCGGGAGGTCGGGGAGCTGTTTTTT	CSARANLREVGELFF
TRBV28	-	few	TRBJ1-6	TGTGCCAGCAGTTTACGGAGGAGCTCCTATAATTCACCCCTCCACTTT	CASSLRRSSYNSPLHF
TRBV27	TRBD2	-	TRBJ2-7	TGTGCCAGCAGTTTCTCCATCCCGGGACTAGCGGGAGGGGCGGCCTACGAGCAGTACTTC	CASSFSIPGLAGGAAYEQYF
TRBV7-2	TRBD1	-	TRBJ2-7	TGTGCCAGCAGCTCAGGACAGGGAGTCGGCTACGAGCAGTACTTC	CASSSGQGVGYEQYF
TRBV30	-	-	TRBJ1-1	TGTGCCTGGAGACAGACCATGAACACTGAAGCTTTCTTT	CAWRQTMNTEAFF
TRBV20-1	-	once	TRBJ2-6	TGCAGTGGGGGGGGCAGGGGCCACTCTGGGGCCAACGTCCTGACTTTC	CSGGGRGHSGANVLTF
TRBV6-1	-	-	TRBJ2-7	TGTGCCAGCAGAATAACAATAAAGAGGGAGCAGTACTTC	CASRITIKREQYF
TRBV20-1	-	-	TRBJ1-5	TGCAGTGCTAGGGCCGGGGGCGGTGGGAGCAATCAGCCCCAGCATTTT	CSARAGGGGSNQPQHF
TRBV15	-	-	TRBJ2-5	TGTGCCACCAGCAGCCGGGACAAAGAGACCCAGTACTTC	CATSSRDKETQYF
TRBV19	TRBD1	-	TRBJ1-5	TGTGCCAGTAGTCCAGGACAGGGAAGTAGGTTTGGCAATCAGCCCCAGCATTTT	CASSPGQGSRFGNQPQHF
TRBV6-5	-	-	TRBJ1-1	TGTGCCAGCAGTTACTCGACGCGCGGGAGTTACACTGAAGCTTTCTTT	CASSYSTRGSYTEAFF
TRBV6-5	-	-	TRBJ1-6	TGTGCCAGCAGTTACGGGTACAGAACCCCCAATTCACCCCTCCACTTT	CASSYGYRTPNSPLHF
TRBV7-2	-	few	TRBJ1-3	TGTGCCAGCAGCCCCCATAGGTCTGGAAACACCATATATTTT	CASSPHRSGNTIYF